This T cell receptor beta chain was documented in a study of CD8+ T cells in alopecia areata. After isolation, RNA underwent reverse transcription to generate cDNA as the sequencing template. Assay used: immunoSEQ multiplex PCR; TCRdb lists only in-frame clones, some missing. The sample includes 110,000 to 150,000 clones, roughly four fifths seen only once; the top ten take roughly 25%. The treatment here: oral pan-JAK inhibitor, 5-10 mg twice daily. Sequences were derived from CD8+ T cells sorted from blood, sampled at week 4, from a patient treated with tofacitinib. This clonotype was sampled from a human donor with alopecia areata.

The CDR3 bases are TGTGCTAGTGCCCAATTCCCGACATCCTACAATGAGCAGTTCTTC. Translated, it gives CASAQFPTSYNEQFF. The V and J genes are TRBV12-5 and TRBJ2-1; the D is unclear. V was shortened by 7 bases and J by 1 base, with 14 bases between the two germline ends. CDR3 size: 15 residues. The germline V gene has CDR1 LGHNT and CDR2 FRNRAP. Together with reference TRBV12-5 and TRBJ2-1, the CDR3 gives the full variable domain: DARVTQTPRHKVTEMGQEVTMRCQPILGHNTVFWYRQTMMQGLELLAYFRNRAPLDDSGMPKDRFSAEMPDATLATLKIQPSEPRDSAVYFCASAQFPTSYNEQFFGPGTRLTVL.